Sequencing of this TCR beta chain was carried out in a study of T cells in tumors after PD-1 blockade. Overall study context: Mean per blood sample: 90,000 to 120,000 templates (roughly 22,000-270,000), about 40,000 unique clonotypes.

Input was about 550 ng to 6,004 ng of genomic DNA from tumor or blood. The method was immunoSEQ multiplex PCR; TCRdb's version includes in-frame clones alone and lacks a portion of them. This sample has approximately 59,000 clones; around four fifths occur once, and the top ten carry around 15%. The CDR3 totals 16 residues. Germline V gives CDR1 MNHEY, CDR2 SMNVEV (reference sequence). V was shortened by 0 bases and J by 4 bases, with 16 bases between the two germline ends. This sequence originates from a human donor with basal cell carcinoma. The sequenced sample was PBMCs, obtained before anti-PD-1 treatment. J is TRBJ2-7 and V is TRBV27, with a tentative D call TRBD1 (6 bases). This CDR3 reads CASSLSIPGAAYEQYF. CDR3 in DNA: TGTGCCAGCAGTTTATCGATTCCAGGGGCTGCTTACGAGCAGTACTTC.